This T cell receptor (beta chain) was captured in a study of CD8+ T cells in alopecia areata. Study outcomes and limitations: Only one nonresponder was present, which leaves the link between baseline CD8+ expansion and response uncertain.

Details on this clone: Its antigen remains unidentified.

The CDR3 totals 11 residues. Germline CDR1 and CDR2: ENHRY and SYGVKD. The ends were cut back, 10 bases at V and 8 bases at J, with 14 bases in the middle. Following extraction, RNA underwent reverse transcription to cDNA, which served as the sequencing template. Only in-frame clones appear in the TCRdb table, and some are missing; sequencing was by immunoSEQ multiplex PCR. The sample yields around 100,000 clones, roughly 50% seen once. The sample's treatment: oral pan-JAK inhibitor, 5-10 mg twice daily. The TCR originated in a human donor with alopecia areata. The chain links TRBV10-3 to TRBJ1-2; possibly TRBD1 for D (5 bases). The sequencing used CD8+ T cells sorted from blood, collected at week 24, from a patient treated with tofacitinib. The CDR3 sequence: CATRVGEGYTF. The CDR3 nucleotides are TGTGCCACCAGGGTCGGGGAAGGCTACACCTTC.